This T cell receptor (beta chain) was recorded in a study (dated by TCRdb to the early 2020s). The investigation overall reported the following: Further investigation, including longitudinal sampling and assessment of a control group, is stated by the authors to be required.

Survey-level sequencing on the immunoSEQ platform was used to profile the TCR beta chain repertoires. The paper's data handling went like this. Repertoire diversity was quantified as the inverse Simpson index, and CDR3 amino acid length spectratypes and V-J pairing frequencies were compared. Clonotypes specific to SARS-CoV-2, CMV, influenza A and EBV were annotated by matching TCR beta CDR3 sequences against VDJdb. TCRdb holds this immuneACCESS table with in-frame rearrangements only. Some clones are missing; in checked studies, unresolved V genes explain under half, and the rest has no known cause. The V and J calls and clone size were taken over from that table, and D and trimming were inferred from the DNA. The sample profile shows about 68,000 clones; roughly 95% of them were found once. The ten biggest clones cover 4.4% of the sample. About this clone itself: Its specific antigen is unknown. Nothing much larger sits one base from this clone, and base qualities are not available.

Per the germline V gene (reference sequence), MNHEY is the CDR1 and SMNVEV is the CDR2. V sheds 3 bases and J sheds 2 bases, leaving 7 bases between their ends. The CDR3 numbers 13 residues from cysteine through phenylalanine. The kept DNA is CDR3 alone, 39 bases in frame from the first base. PBMCs were isolated from peripheral blood, and TCR beta sequencing was performed on genomic DNA from unsorted PBMCs. Input material: PBMCs. This clonotype was obtained from a man in his forties with rheumatoid arthritis. The chain couples TRBV27 to TRBJ1-2; no D gene can be assigned with confidence. The base sequence is TGTGCCAGCAGTTTCAACGCAAACTATGGCTACACCTTC. This yields the protein CASSFNANYGYTF.